This T cell receptor beta chain derives from a study of beta chain features in type 1 diabetes. Overall study findings and caveats: Shorter templates might be favored by PCR, and equally so in patients and in controls. TCRB CDR3s were moderately but significantly shorter in Type 1 diabetes patients in all four CD4+ subsets.

The investigators reverse transcribed all of the isolated RNA, so they sequenced expressed TCRB transcripts. TCRdb keeps only in-frame clones here, not all; method: immunoSEQ multiplex PCR. The sample carries 600,000 to 700,000 clones, 12% recorded once. Germline V gives CDR1 SNHLY, CDR2 FYNNEI. The CDR3 spans 13 residues. V was trimmed by 4 bases and J by 1 base, leaving 7 bases between them. As concerns this clone: The antigen is undetermined.

The chain links TRBV2 to TRBJ1-1; D remains unclear. The source of this sequence is a man younger than 45 with type 1 diabetes. The specimen sequenced was naive CD4+ T cells from blood. This CDR3 is CASSVRQNTEAFF. The CDR3 coding sequence is TGTGCCAGCAGTGTACGACAGAACACTGAAGCTTTCTTT.